The 9 T cell receptor beta chains below come from one sample, sequenced in a study of blood T cell repertoires in COVID-19 (dated by TCRdb to about 2020). Receptor libraries were prepared by the immunoSEQ multiplex PCR assay. The clones in this table, taken by TCRdb from immuneACCESS, are in-frame only. Not every clone is retained; where verified, under half of the shortfall comes from an unresolved V gene, and the cause of the rest is unknown. This sample comprises 300,000 to 350,000 clones, 85% to 90% of them detected only once. Of the sample, approximately 4% is held by the ten largest clones. The sample comprised PBMCs or T cells enriched from blood (not recorded which). The receptors stem from a woman aged 18-35 years with acute COVID-19.

The gene calls are TRBV11-2 and TRBJ1-4; D might be TRBD1 (5 bases). V was clipped by 1 base and J by 1 base, with 16 bases between them. The CDR3 is made up of 18 amino acids. Germline CDR1 is SGHAT and CDR2 is FQNNGV. For the CDR3, the DNA is TGTGCCAGCAGCTTAGGCCCCTCCTTTGACAGAACTAATGAAAAACTGTTTTTT. Its protein is CASSLGPSFDRTNEKLFF.

This chain uses TRBV5-1 with TRBJ1-6; 10 bases line up with TRBD1. Unmatched junction bases numbered 5, after V lost 4 bases and J lost 10 bases. Germline V gene sequence: CDR1 SGHRS, CDR2 YFSETQ. This CDR3 is built from 14 residues. CDR3 sequence reads: CASSAGQGLSPLHF. CDR3 in DNA: TGCGCCAGCAGCGCGGGACAGGGGCTCTCACCCCTCCACTTT.

The rearrangement uses TRBV4-2 and TRBJ2-3; D unclear. V was cut by 3 bases and J by 2 bases, with 12 bases left in between. This CDR3 region has 15 residues. The germline CDR1 and CDR2 sequences are LGHNA and YNFKEQ. CDR3 coding DNA: TGTGCCAGCAGCCAGGTAGCTATTCCCACAGATACGCAGTATTTT. It yields the protein CASSQVAIPTDTQYF.

The genes are TRBV13 and TRBJ1-1; TRBD1 is a possible D gene (6 bases). V was trimmed by 4 bases and J by 1 base, leaving 13 bases between them. The CDR3 is 15 residues long. Germline values: CDR1 PRHDT, CDR2 FYEKMQ (reference sequence). The CDR3 sequence is CASSSEQGKNTEAFF. The CDR3 DNA reads as TGTGCCAGCAGCTCCGAACAGGGAAAGAACACTGAAGCTTTCTTT.

The gene calls are TRBV27 and TRBJ1-1; D perhaps matches TRBD1 (5 bases). The CDR3 spans 16 residues. Germline CDR1 is MNHEY and CDR2 is SMNVEV (reference sequence). V was pared by 2 bases and J by 7 bases, with 20 bases between. The CDR3 reads CASSLALGRPQNEAFF. In DNA form, the CDR3 reads TGTGCCAGCAGTTTAGCTTTGGGGCGTCCCCAAAATGAAGCTTTCTTT.

This chain connects TRBV27 to TRBJ2-1; 13 bases line up with TRBD2. V gave up 6 bases and J gave up 5 bases; unmatched junction bases: 16. The CDR3 is 19 amino acids. CDR1 and CDR2 from the germline V gene are MNHEY and SMNVEV (reference sequence). CDR3 residues: CASSGRLLAGGPSDNEQFF. CDR3 coding DNA: TGTGCCAGCAGCGGGAGGTTACTAGCGGGAGGGCCCTCAGACAATGAGCAGTTCTTC.

The J gene is TRBJ2-7, the V gene TRBV28; TRBD2 matches 7 bases. CDR3 length: 13 residues. CDR1 MDHEN and CDR2 SYDVKM come from the germline V gene. J lost 2 bases, V lost 7 bases, and 5 bases had no gene match. The CDR3 DNA reads as TGTGCCAGCAACCCTAGCGGTGCCTACGAGCAGTACTTC. This gives the protein CASNPSGAYEQYF.

V gene TRBV24-1 combines with J gene TRBJ1-1, with 7 positions matching TRBD1. Germline values: CDR1 KGHDR, CDR2 SFDVKD. V shed 4 bases, J shed 0 bases, and the junction held 1 base outside the gene matches. CDR3 length equals 14 residues. This CDR3 reads CATSEGQLNTEAFF. DNA of the CDR3: TGTGCCACCAGTGAGGGACAGTTGAACACTGAAGCTTTCTTT.

The V and J genes are TRBV14 and TRBJ1-2; tentative D call: TRBD1 (6 bases). CDR1 is SGHDN, CDR2 FVKESK, per germline. V was cut by 4 bases and J by 6 bases, with 9 bases left in between. This CDR3 comprises 12 residues. CDR3 in DNA: TGTGCCAGCAGCCGGGACAAAGATGGCTACACCTTC. The encoded protein is CASSRDKDGYTF.